Below, one TCR beta chain is given with its context. What it binds is unknown. These data belong to a study of cytomegalovirus exposure and HLA in healthy donors. Study outcomes and limitations: Earlier results showed most TCR beta V segments being productive about 90% or about 30% of the time. It was 164 TCR beta chains that were listed as cytomegalovirus-associated.

The PCR made use of 60 Vbeta and 13 Jbeta primers. The repertoire was sequenced with immunoSEQ multiplex PCR; TCRdb's copy has only in-frame clones and lacks some. This sample yields 85,000 to 130,000 clones, of which roughly four fifths are seen a single time; 1.6% belongs to the top ten. Germline V gene lookup returns CDR1 SGHRS and CDR2 YFSETQ. There are 15 residues in the CDR3. V lost 0 bases and J lost 3; bases outside the gene matches: 3. The TCR comes from a man aged 50-59 years in good health and CMV-seronegative. The chain employs TRBV5-1 and TRBJ2-3; 8 nucleotides agree with TRBD2. Sequencing was carried out using PBMCs. CDR3 region: CASSLVRGGTDTQYF. The CDR3 DNA reads TGCGCCAGCAGCTTGGTTCGCGGGGGGACAGATACGCAGTATTTT.